This record looks at one TCR beta chain sequence and its context. The antigen is undetermined. The data are from a study of cytomegalovirus exposure and HLA in healthy donors. Study-level points and caveats: V- and J-gene trimming of TCR beta was linked (in a later analysis) to a missense DCLRE1C variant.

The primer mix had 60 Vbeta and 13 Jbeta primers. Assay used: immunoSEQ multiplex PCR; TCRdb lists only in-frame clones, some missing. The repertoire has 85,000 to 120,000 clones, roughly 83% of them found once; the top ten carry just over 2.5%. The CDR3 runs to 15 residues. The V gene's germline CDR1 is SGHVS and CDR2 FQNEAQ. J gave up 6 bases and V 5 bases, and 10 bases lay outside the gene matches. The source material was PBMCs. The genes are TRBV7-8 and TRBJ1-5, with TRBD1 matching 7 bases. The TCR originated in a man aged 35 to 55 in good health and CMV-seronegative. CDR3 sequence: CASSPLRGLGQPQHF. In DNA, the CDR3 is TGTGCCAGCAGCCCATTGAGGGGGCTCGGTCAGCCCCAGCATTTT.